This record covers a single T cell receptor (beta chain). Original methodology: Estimation of nucleated cell counts relied on the amplification of reference gene primers. Clones were read by immunoSEQ multiplex PCR, and TCRdb kept only the in-frame ones, dropping some. The V and J calls and clone size were taken over from that table, and D and trimming were inferred from the DNA. The sample records roughly 200,000 clones, 80% to 95% being singletons. This sample stems from a study of blood T cell repertoires in COVID-19. Study at large: Italy, Spain and the United States were the sources of the convalescent and acute COVID-19 samples. Nucleic acid was either cDNA or gDNA, and it came from T cells, B-cell-depleted T cells, or PBMCs.

The clonotype comes from a man aged 45-65 years with acute or convalescent COVID-19. The sequenced sample was peripheral blood.

The CDR3 reads CATSRDGTGGREKLFF. In nucleotides, the CDR3 is TGTGCCACCAGCAGAGATGGGACAGGGGGGCGGGAAAAACTGTTTTTT. The chain carries TRBV15 and TRBJ1-4, with 11 positions matching TRBD1. Germline V gene lookup returns CDR1 LNHNV and CDR2 YYDKDF (reference sequence). After removal of 0 bases from V and 8 bases from J, the junction contained 5 bases not matched to a gene. The CDR3 extends over 16 amino acids.